Each of the 4 T cell receptor beta chains below was sequenced from the same sample in a study of blood T cell repertoires in COVID-19. The data were produced by immunoSEQ multiplex PCR, yet TCRdb's version contains in-frame clones alone and is incomplete. The sample contains approximately 90,000 clones, over 70% of which appear only once. Sequenced sample: peripheral blood. The source of these receptors is a man of 80 years or more with active or convalescent COVID-19.

This clone was counted only a few times. This chain uses TRBV14 with TRBJ1-2; no firm D call. V gave up 3 bases and J gave up 1 base, with 6 bases separating them. The CDR3 covers 13 residues. Germline CDR1 SGHDN, CDR2 FVKESK. CDR3 coding DNA: TGTGCCAGCAGCCACGGTTTTAACTATGGCTACACCTTC. Protein sequence: CASSHGFNYGYTF.

This clone was seen more than once but under ten times. The genes are TRBV7-2 and TRBJ2-3; no clear D gene. The CDR3 consists of 15 residues. V was trimmed by 3 bases and J by 1 base, leaving 11 bases between them. Germline V gene data show CDR1 as SGHTA and CDR2 as FQGNSA. In DNA form, the CDR3 reads TGTGCCAGCAGCTTGAGCACGTATCGCACAGATACGCAGTATTTT. Protein: CASSLSTYRTDTQYF.

The chain combines TRBV5-1 with TRBJ1-4; a weak D match, TRBD1 (6 bases). The CDR3 consists of 15 residues. Trimming pared 0 bases from V and 7 bases from J, leaving 13 bases between. Germline CDR1 and CDR2: SGHRS and YFSETQ. The chain's CDR3 is CASSLDGGRVEKLFF. The CDR3 DNA reads TGCGCCAGCAGCTTGGACGGGGGGCGCGTTGAAAAACTGTTTTTT.

The chain is built from TRBV6-5 and TRBJ2-7; a weak D match, TRBD1 (5 bases). CDR1 is MNHEY, CDR2 SVGAGI, per germline. The CDR3 totals 14 residues. The ends were cut back, 5 bases at V and 4 bases at J, with 15 bases in the middle. CDR3: CASSTSPRAYEQYF. In nucleotides, the CDR3 is TGTGCCAGCAGTACCTCCCCCAGGGCTTACGAGCAGTACTTC.